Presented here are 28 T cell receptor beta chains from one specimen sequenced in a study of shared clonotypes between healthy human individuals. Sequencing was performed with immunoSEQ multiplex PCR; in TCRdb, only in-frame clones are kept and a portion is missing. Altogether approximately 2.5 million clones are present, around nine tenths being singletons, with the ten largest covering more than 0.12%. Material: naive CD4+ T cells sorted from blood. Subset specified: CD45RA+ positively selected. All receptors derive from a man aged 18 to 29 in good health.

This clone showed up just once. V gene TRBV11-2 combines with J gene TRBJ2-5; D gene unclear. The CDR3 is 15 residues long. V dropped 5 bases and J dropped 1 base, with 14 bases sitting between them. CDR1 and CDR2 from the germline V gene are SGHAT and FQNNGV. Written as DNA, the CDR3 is TGTGCCAGCAGCCCTAATACAGCCTCCCAAGAGACCCAGTACTTC. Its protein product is CASSPNTASQETQYF.

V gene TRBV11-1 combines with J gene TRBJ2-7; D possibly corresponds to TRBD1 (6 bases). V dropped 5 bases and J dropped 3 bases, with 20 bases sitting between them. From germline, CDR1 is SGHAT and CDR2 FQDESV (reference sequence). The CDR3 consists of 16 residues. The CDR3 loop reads CASSPAGTLGLYEQYF. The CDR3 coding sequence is TGTGCCAGCAGCCCCGCCGGGACACTTGGCCTCTACGAGCAGTACTTC.

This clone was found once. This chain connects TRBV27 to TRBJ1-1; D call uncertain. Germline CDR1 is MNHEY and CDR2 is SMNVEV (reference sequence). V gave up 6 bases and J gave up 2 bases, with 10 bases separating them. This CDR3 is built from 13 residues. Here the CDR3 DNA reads TGTGCCAGCAGAACGGGATCCAACACTGAAGCTTTCTTT. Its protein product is CASRTGSNTEAFF.

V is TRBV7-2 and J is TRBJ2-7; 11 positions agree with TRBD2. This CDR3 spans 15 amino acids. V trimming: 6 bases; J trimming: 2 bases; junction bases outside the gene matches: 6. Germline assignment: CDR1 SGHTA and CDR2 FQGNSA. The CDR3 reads CASRLTSGNPYEQYF. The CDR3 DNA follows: TGTGCCAGCAGGTTGACTAGCGGGAATCCCTACGAGCAGTACTTC.

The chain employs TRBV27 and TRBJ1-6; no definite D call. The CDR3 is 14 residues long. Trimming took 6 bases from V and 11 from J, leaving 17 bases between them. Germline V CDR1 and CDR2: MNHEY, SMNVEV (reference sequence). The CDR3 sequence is CASRPDRQRTPLHF. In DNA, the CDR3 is TGTGCCAGCAGACCGGACCGACAAAGGACACCCCTCCACTTT.

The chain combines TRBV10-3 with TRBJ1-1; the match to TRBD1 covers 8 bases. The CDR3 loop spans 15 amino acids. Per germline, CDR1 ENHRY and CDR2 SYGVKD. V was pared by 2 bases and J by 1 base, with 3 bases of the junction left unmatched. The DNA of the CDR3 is TGTGCCATCAGTGAGGACAGGGGAGGGAACACTGAAGCTTTCTTT. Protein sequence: CAISEDRGGNTEAFF.

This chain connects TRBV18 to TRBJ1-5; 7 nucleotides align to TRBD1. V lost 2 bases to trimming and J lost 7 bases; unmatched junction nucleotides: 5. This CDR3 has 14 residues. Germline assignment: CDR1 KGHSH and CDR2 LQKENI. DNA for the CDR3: TGTGCCAGCTCACCAACCACAGGGGAACAGCCCCAGCATTTT. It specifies CASSPTTGEQPQHF.

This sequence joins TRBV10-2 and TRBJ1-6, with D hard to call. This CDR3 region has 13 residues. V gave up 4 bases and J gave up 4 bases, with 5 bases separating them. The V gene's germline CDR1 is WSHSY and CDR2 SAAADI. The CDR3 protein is CASSAQYNSPLHF. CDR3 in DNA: TGCGCCAGCAGTGCGCAGTATAATTCACCCCTCCACTTT.

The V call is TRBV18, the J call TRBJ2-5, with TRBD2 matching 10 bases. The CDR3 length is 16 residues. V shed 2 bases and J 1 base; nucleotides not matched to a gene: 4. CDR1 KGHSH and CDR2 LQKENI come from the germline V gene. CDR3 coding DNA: TGTGCCAGCTCACCAGGGATAGCGGGAGGCCAAGAGACCCAGTACTTC. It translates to CASSPGIAGGQETQYF.

The CDR3 loop reads CASRPGLITGELFF. The CDR3, as DNA: TGTGCCAGCAGACCGGGACTTATCACCGGGGAGCTGTTTTTT. This chain joins TRBV6-5 and TRBJ2-2, with a tentative D call TRBD2 (6 bases). Trimming stripped 6 bases from V and 4 bases from J, with 12 bases between. The CDR3 totals 14 residues. Germline V gene sequence: CDR1 MNHEY, CDR2 SVGAGI.

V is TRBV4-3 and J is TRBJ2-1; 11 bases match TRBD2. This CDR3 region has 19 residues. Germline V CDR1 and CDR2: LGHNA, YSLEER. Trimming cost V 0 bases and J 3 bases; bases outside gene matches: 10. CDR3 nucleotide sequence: TGCGCCAGCAGCCAAGATATACTAGCGGGAGCAAGTTTCTACAATGAGCAGTTCTTC. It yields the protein CASSQDILAGASFYNEQFF.

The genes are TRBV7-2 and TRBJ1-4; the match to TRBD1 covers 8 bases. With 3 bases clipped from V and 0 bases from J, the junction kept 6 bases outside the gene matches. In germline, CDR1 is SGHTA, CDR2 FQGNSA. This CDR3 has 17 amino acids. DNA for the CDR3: TGTGCCAGCAGCTTTTCAGGGGGCGCGGCAACTAATGAAAAACTGTTTTTT. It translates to CASSFSGGAATNEKLFF.

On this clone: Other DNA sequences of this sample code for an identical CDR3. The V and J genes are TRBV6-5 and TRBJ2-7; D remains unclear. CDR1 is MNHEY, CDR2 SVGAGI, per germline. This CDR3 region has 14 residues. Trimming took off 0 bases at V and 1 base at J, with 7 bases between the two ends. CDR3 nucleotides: TGTGCCAGCAGTTACTCCGGACGGTCCTACGAGCAGTACTTC. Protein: CASSYSGRSYEQYF.

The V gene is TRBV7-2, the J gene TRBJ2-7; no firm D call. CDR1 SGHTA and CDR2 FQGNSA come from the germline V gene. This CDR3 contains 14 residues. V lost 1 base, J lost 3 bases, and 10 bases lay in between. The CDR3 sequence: CASSLGAQSYEQYF. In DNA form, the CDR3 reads TGTGCCAGCAGCTTAGGTGCCCAGAGCTACGAGCAGTACTTC. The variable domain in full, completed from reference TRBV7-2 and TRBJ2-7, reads GAGVSQSPSNKVTEKGKDVELRCDPISGHTALYWYRQSLGQGLEFLIYFQGNSAPDKSGLPSDRFSAERTGGSVSTLTIQRTQQEDSAVYLCASSLGAQSYEQYFGPGTRLTVT.

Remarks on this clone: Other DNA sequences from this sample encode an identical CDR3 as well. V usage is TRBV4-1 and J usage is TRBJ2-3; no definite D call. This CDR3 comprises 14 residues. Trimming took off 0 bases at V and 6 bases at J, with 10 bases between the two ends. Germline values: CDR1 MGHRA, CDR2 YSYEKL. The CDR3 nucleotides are TGCGCCAGCAGCCAAGAGGGTGGACGGGATACGCAGTATTTT. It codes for CASSQEGGRDTQYF.

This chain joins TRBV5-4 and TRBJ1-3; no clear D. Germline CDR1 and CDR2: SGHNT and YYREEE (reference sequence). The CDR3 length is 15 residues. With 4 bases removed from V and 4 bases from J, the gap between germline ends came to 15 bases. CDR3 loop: CASSRSSGRGNTIYF. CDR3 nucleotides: TGTGCCAGCAGCCGGTCTTCCGGCCGGGGAAACACCATATATTTT.

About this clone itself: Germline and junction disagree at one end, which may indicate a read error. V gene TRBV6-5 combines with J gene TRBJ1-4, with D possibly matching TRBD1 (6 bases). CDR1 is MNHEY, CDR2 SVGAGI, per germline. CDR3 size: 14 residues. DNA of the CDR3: TGTACCAGCAGAAGGGGGTCCTACAATGAAAAACTGTTTTTT. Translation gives CTSRRGSYNEKLFF.

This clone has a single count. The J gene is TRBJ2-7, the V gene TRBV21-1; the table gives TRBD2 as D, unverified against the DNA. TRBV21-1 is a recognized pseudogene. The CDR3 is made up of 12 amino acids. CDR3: CASSRGSYEQYF. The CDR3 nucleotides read TGTGCCAGCAGCCGAGGCTCCTACGAGCAGTACTTC.

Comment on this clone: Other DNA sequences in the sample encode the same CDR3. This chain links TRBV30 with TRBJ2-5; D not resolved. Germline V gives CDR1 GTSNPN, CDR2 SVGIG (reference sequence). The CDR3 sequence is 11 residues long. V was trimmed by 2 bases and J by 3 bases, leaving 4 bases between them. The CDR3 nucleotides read TGTGCCTGGAGTCCAAAAGAGACCCAGTACTTC. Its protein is CAWSPKETQYF. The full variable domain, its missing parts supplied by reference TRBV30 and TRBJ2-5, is SQTIHQWPATLVQPVGSPLSLECTVEGTSNPNLYWYRQAAGRGLQLLFYSVGIGQISSEVPQNLSASRPQDRQFILSSKKLLLSDSGFYLCAWSPKETQYFGPGTRLLVL.

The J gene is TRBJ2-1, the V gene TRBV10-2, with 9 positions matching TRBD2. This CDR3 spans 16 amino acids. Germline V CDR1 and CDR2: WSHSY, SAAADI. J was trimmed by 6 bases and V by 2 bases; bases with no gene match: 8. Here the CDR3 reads CASSEPQGTSPNEQFF. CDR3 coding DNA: TGCGCCAGCAGTGAGCCCCAGGGGACTAGCCCCAATGAGCAGTTCTTC.

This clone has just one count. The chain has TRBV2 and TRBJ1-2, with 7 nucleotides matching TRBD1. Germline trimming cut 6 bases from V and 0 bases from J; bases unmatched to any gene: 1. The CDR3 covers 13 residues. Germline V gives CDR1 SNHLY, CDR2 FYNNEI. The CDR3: CASRGTANYGYTF. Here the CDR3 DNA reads TGTGCCAGCAGGGGGACAGCTAACTATGGCTACACCTTC.

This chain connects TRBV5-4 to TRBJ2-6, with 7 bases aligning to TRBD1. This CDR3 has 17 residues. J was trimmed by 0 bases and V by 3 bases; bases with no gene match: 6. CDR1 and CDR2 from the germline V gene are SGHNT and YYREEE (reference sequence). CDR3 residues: CASSWGQRSSGANVLTF. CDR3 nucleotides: TGTGCCAGCAGCTGGGGACAGCGAAGCTCTGGGGCCAACGTCCTGACTTTC.

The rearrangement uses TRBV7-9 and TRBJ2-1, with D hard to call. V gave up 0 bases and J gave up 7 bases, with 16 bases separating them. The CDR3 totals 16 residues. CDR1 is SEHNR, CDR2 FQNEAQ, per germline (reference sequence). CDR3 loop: CASSLAGTLRINEQFF. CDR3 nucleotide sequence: TGTGCCAGCAGCTTAGCGGGCACCCTAAGAATTAATGAGCAGTTCTTC. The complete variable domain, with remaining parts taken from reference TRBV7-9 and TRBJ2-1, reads DTGVSQNPRHKITKRGQNVTFRCDPISEHNRLYWYRQTLGQGPEFLTYFQNEAQLEKSRLLSDRFSAERPKGSFSTLEIQRTEQGDSAMYLCASSLAGTLRINEQFFGPGTRLTVL.

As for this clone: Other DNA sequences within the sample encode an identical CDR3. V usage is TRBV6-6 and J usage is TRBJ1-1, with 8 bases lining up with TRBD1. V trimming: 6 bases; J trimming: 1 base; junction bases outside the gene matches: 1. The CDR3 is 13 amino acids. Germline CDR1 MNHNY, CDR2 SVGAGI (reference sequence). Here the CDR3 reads CASSGQGNTEAFF. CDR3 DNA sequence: TGTGCCAGCAGCGGACAGGGGAACACTGAAGCTTTCTTT.

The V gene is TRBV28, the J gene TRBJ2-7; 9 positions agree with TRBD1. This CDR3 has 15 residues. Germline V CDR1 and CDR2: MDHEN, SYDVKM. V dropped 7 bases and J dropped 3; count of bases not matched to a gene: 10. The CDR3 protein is CASTTYDRGVYEQYF. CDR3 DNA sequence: TGTGCCAGCACTACTTATGACAGGGGGGTCTACGAGCAGTACTTC. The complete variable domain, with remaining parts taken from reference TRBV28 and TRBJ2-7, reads DVKVTQSSRYLVKRTGEKVFLECVQDMDHENMFWYRQDPGLGLRLIYFSYDVKMKEKGDIPEGYSVSREKKERFSLILESASTNQTSMYLCASTTYDRGVYEQYFGPGTRLTVT.

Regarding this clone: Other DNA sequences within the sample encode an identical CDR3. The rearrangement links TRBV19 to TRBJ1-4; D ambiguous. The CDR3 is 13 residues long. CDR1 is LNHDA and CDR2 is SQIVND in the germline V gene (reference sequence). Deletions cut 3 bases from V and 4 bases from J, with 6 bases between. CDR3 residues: CASSIQRNEKLFF. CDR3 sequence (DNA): TGTGCCAGTAGTATTCAACGTAATGAAAAACTGTTTTTT.

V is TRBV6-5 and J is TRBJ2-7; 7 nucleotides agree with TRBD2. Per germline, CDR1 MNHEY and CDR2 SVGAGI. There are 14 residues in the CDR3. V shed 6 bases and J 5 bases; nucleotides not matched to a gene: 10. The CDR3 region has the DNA TGTGCCAGCAGCCTAGCGGCGCCACGGAACGAGCAGTACTTC. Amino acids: CASSLAAPRNEQYF.

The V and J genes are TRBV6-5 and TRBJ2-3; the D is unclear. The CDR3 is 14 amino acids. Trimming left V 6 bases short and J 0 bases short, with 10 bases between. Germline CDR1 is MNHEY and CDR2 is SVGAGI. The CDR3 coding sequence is TGTGCCAGCAGCCGCCGACAAAGCACAGATACGCAGTATTTT. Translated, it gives CASSRRQSTDTQYF.